This T cell receptor (beta chain) was profiled in a study of glioma-infiltrating T cells (dated by TCRdb to between 2015 and 2016). Looking at the study overall: Glioma tissue, non-neoplastic brain tissue and matched peripheral blood mononuclear cells were used as sources from which TCR alpha- and beta-chain repertoires were sequenced. Three low-grade glioma patients, about 8 primary glioblastoma patients, and three non-glioma patients who contributed non-neoplastic brain tissue made up the paired cohort. To measure how far tissue and blood T-cell populations diverged, each tissue-infiltrating repertoire was compared against the peripheral blood repertoire of the same patient. Points the paper makes about the study in general: In non-neoplastic patients, VJ-independent divergence between tissue and blood fell below expectation, whereas in all gliomas, and especially in low-grade gliomas, the divergence rose above expectation. Small numbers underpinned the group comparisons: eight or nine glioblastoma patients, three low-grade glioma patients and three non-neoplastic patients. Very few CDR3 sequences were found to be shared between tissue and blood, and this scarcity was attributed to high CDR3 diversity and limited sampling.

TCR alpha and beta CDR3 regions were amplified with the iRepertoire nested amplicon-rescue multiplex PCR (arm-PCR) platform from RNA. The input for one-step reverse transcription and amplification was about 85-400 ng of either tissue mRNA or PBMC total RNA. Following bead purification, Illumina adapters were added by a secondary multiplex PCR, and libraries between 200 and 400 bp were gel-purified. Libraries carried internal 6-nucleotide barcodes used for demultiplexing. Sequencing of libraries was performed on an Illumina MiSeq with 2x220 or 2x250 nucleotide paired-end reads. On the study's bioinformatics: Paired reads were merged with FLASH 1.2.11 and aligned to the GRCh37 human genome with BWA-MEM before extracting TRA and TRB reads. An IMGT-derived reference of cassette sequences and CDR3 motifs, with pseudogenes included, was used for V and J assignment. Reads were translated in three frames, and productive CDR3s were defined as those with a C...FGXG motif and no stop codons. Unique combinations of V-J cassette pair and CDR3 amino acid sequence were defined as clonotypes. Filtering of reads was based on Hamming distance, with the threshold set by the sequence error rate of each sample in mapped regions. In-frame beta chains were kept once TCRdb had trimmed the public reads at Q25 with fastp and called clones with MiXCR. Identical CDR3 proteins give one entry, which carries the most common genes and DNA. Here the V and J calls rest on TCRdb's processing, not on the authors' analysis. The sample yields some 190,000 distinct CDR3 sequences; roughly 32% were counted once. Around 20% of the sample is taken by the ten largest.

The sample holds many counts of this clonotype. Its recognized antigen is unknown. Base qualities are missing; no much larger clone stands one base away. Sample: glioma tissue, nonneoplastic brain tissue, or PBMCs (not recorded which). The origin of this receptor is a human donor with low-grade glioma or glioblastoma, undergoing nonglioma brain surgery, or in good health (not recorded which).

Here is the DNA: TGTGCCAGCAGCTTAGTTGTGGGACTAGCGGCCCAAGAGACCCAGTACTTC. This yields the protein CASSLVVGLAAQETQYF. This chain joins TRBV7-2 to TRBJ2-5, with 11 middle bases fitting TRBD2. V ends up 1 base short and J 1 base short, with an unmatched junction base count of 5. Including cysteine and phenylalanine, the CDR3 has 17 amino acids. Of all the DNA, just the CDR3 is kept, 51 bases in frame from base 1. CDR1 SGHTA and CDR2 FQGNSA are derived from the germline V gene. Extended through the reference TRBV7-2 and TRBJ2-5 proteins, this CDR3 yields the full variable domain: GAGVSQSPSNKVTEKGKDVELRCDPISGHTALYWYRQSLGQGLEFLIYFQGNSAPDKSGLPSDRFSAERTGGSVSTLTIQRTQQEDSAVYLCASSLVVGLAAQETQYFGPGTRLLVL.